The TCR beta chain under discussion was sequenced for a study of tumor-infiltrating lymphocytes in oesophageal squamous cell carcinoma. Germline CDR1 SGHRS, CDR2 YFSETQ. This CDR3 has 13 amino acids. V lost 3 bases and J 3 bases, leaving 9 bases between the germline ends. This clonotype was counted ten times or more. Via MiXCR, TCRdb re-called the PCR reads, giving one row per CDR3 protein. The table includes roughly 21,000 distinct CDR3 sequences, around two fifths detected once. The clonotype comes from a male donor with esophageal squamous cell carcinoma. The material sequenced was esophageal tumor tissue. V and J are TRBV5-1 and TRBJ1-1; D is unresolved. CDR3 in DNA: TGCGCCAGCAGCTCCCTCGGACACACTGAAGCTTTCTTT. Translating it yields CASSSLGHTEAFF.